Following are 32 T cell receptor beta chains from one sample sequenced in a study of cytomegalovirus exposure and HLA in healthy donors. The table came from immunoSEQ multiplex PCR; TCRdb's copy has only in-frame clones and leaves some out. The data contain 150,000 to 200,000 clones, less than 90% of them seen just once; the ten biggest clones take up around 9.6%. Source material: PBMCs. Source of these receptors: a man aged 25 to 40 in good health and CMV-seropositive.

The chain uses TRBV5-1 and TRBJ1-2; TRBD1 aligns across 8 bases. The CDR3 is made up of 13 amino acids. In germline, CDR1 is SGHRS, CDR2 YFSETQ. Trimming at V came to 5 bases and at J to 8 bases, leaving 8 bases not matched to a gene. CDR3 sequence (DNA): TGCGCCAGCAGTTTGACAGGGGCGGAGGGCTACACCTTC. This gives the protein CASSLTGAEGYTF.

V and J are TRBV6-5 and TRBJ1-2, with 7 bases identical to TRBD1. The CDR3 spans 16 residues. In germline, CDR1 is MNHEY, CDR2 SVGAGI. Unmatched junction bases numbered 8, after V lost 0 bases and J lost 4 bases. This chain's CDR3 is CASSYSRLGGIYGYTF. The CDR3, as DNA: TGTGCCAGCAGTTACTCGCGGCTAGGGGGCATCTATGGCTACACCTTC.

This sequence joins TRBV6-5 and TRBJ2-3; D ambiguous. V lost 6 bases and J 4 bases, leaving 17 bases between the germline ends. Germline loops: CDR1 MNHEY, CDR2 SVGAGI. There are 15 residues in the CDR3. The chain's CDR3 is CASSPGYMGADTQYF. DNA of the CDR3: TGTGCCAGCAGCCCAGGTTATATGGGCGCAGATACGCAGTATTTT.

The V and J genes are TRBV30 and TRBJ1-3; D is possibly TRBD1 (5 bases). Deletions cut 0 bases from V and 2 bases from J, with 14 bases between. CDR1 is GTSNPN, CDR2 SVGIG, per germline (reference sequence). The CDR3 runs to 16 residues. Written as DNA, the CDR3 is TGTGCCTGGAGTGTTGGAGGGGCCCTGACTGGAAACACCATATATTTT. The encoded protein is CAWSVGGALTGNTIYF.

This chain connects TRBV7-9 to TRBJ1-5; a possible D gene is TRBD1 (6 bases). CDR1 is SEHNR and CDR2 is FQNEAQ in the germline V gene (reference sequence). The CDR3 extends over 17 amino acids. V was cut by 1 base and J by 1 base, with 14 bases left in between. Written as DNA, the CDR3 is TGTGCCAGCAGCTTAGGAGGGGGAAGTATGAGCAATCAGCCCCAGCATTTT. It specifies CASSLGGGSMSNQPQHF.

For the CDR3, the DNA is TGTGCCAGCAGTGAAGGCCCGACAGCGAGGGAGACCCAGTACTTC. Its translation: CASSEGPTARETQYF. The chain carries TRBV6-1 and TRBJ2-5; D is perhaps TRBD1 (5 bases). The germline V gene has CDR1 MNHNS and CDR2 SASEGT. The CDR3 is 15 residues long. V was shortened by 1 base and J by 5 bases, with 14 bases between the two germline ends.

The V gene is TRBV5-6, the J gene TRBJ1-4; D is possibly TRBD1 (6 bases). Germline V lookup: CDR1 SGHDT, CDR2 YYEEEE. V shed 5 bases and J shed 4 bases, with 12 bases lying between them. The CDR3 is 14 residues long. The CDR3 DNA follows: TGTGCCAGCAGTACAGGGATCGGTAATGAAAAACTGTTTTTT. Its protein product is CASSTGIGNEKLFF.

The V call is TRBV11-1, the J call TRBJ2-7; the D gene is possibly TRBD1 (5 bases). V was trimmed by 1 base and J by 5 bases, leaving 6 bases between them. Germline V CDR1 and CDR2: SGHAT, FQDESV (reference sequence). The CDR3 totals 12 residues. The CDR3 nucleotides are TGTGCCAGCAGCTTAGGGGGCAACGAGCAGTACTTC. Translated, it gives CASSLGGNEQYF.

V is TRBV7-2 and J is TRBJ1-5; TRBD1 matches at 7 bases. This CDR3 has 14 residues. V lost 3 bases to trimming and J lost 1 base; unmatched junction nucleotides: 0. Germline CDR1 is SGHTA and CDR2 is FQGNSA. The CDR3 coding sequence is TGTGCCAGCAGCTTGACAGGGAGCAATCAGCCCCAGCATTTT. It translates to CASSLTGSNQPQHF. Full variable domain (rest looked up from reference TRBV7-2 and TRBJ1-5): GAGVSQSPSNKVTEKGKDVELRCDPISGHTALYWYRQSLGQGLEFLIYFQGNSAPDKSGLPSDRFSAERTGGSVSTLTIQRTQQEDSAVYLCASSLTGSNQPQHFGDGTRLSIL.

This chain joins TRBV30 and TRBJ1-1; D is undetermined. The germline CDR1 and CDR2 sequences are GTSNPN and SVGIG (reference sequence). Deletions cut 2 bases from V and 4 bases from J, with 17 bases between. The CDR3 consists of 15 residues. Written as DNA, the CDR3 is TGTGCCTGGAGTCAGCGGGGAGGAATTGGCACTGAAGCTTTCTTT. It yields the protein CAWSQRGGIGTEAFF.

This CDR3 reads CASSPATYNEQFF. The CDR3 bases are TGTGCCAGCAGCCCCGCTACCTACAATGAGCAGTTCTTC. The chain uses TRBV11-2 and TRBJ2-1; the D is unclear. The CDR3 covers 13 residues. Germline assignment: CDR1 SGHAT and CDR2 FQNNGV. Trimming removed 5 bases from V and 2 bases from J, with 7 bases in between.

The V gene is TRBV11-2, the J gene TRBJ1-5; the match to TRBD1 covers 8 bases. V lost 5 bases and J lost 7; bases outside the gene matches: 4. The CDR3 has 13 residues. CDR1 SGHAT and CDR2 FQNNGV come from the germline V gene. CDR3 amino acids: CASSTQGGQPQHF. CDR3 DNA sequence: TGTGCCAGCAGCACACAGGGGGGCCAGCCCCAGCATTTT.

This clone occurred a few times. This chain joins TRBV7-6 and TRBJ2-7; tentatively, D is TRBD1 (6 bases). Germline V CDR1 and CDR2: SGHVS, FNYEAQ. V lost 5 bases, J lost 5 bases, and 13 bases lay in between. The CDR3 runs to 13 residues. The CDR3 DNA reads as TGTGCCAGCAGCCTCAGGGGTGACGACGAGCAGTACTTC. Protein: CASSLRGDDEQYF. Full variable domain (rest looked up from reference TRBV7-6 and TRBJ2-7): GAGVSQSPRYKVTKRGQDVALRCDPISGHVSLYWYRQALGQGPEFLTYFNYEAQQDKSGLPNDRFSAERPEGSISTLTIQRTEQRDSAMYRCASSLRGDDEQYFGPGTRLTVT.

The V gene is TRBV28, the J gene TRBJ1-2; no clear D gene. CDR3 length equals 12 residues. Trimming took off 3 bases at V and 8 bases at J, with 10 bases between the two ends. CDR1 is MDHEN, CDR2 SYDVKM, per germline. CDR3 nucleotides: TGTGCCAGCAGTTTCCCGAGGGAGGGCTACACCTTC. It is translated as CASSFPREGYTF.

This clone came up a few times. The chain recombines TRBV6-5 with TRBJ2-7; tentative D call: TRBD2 (5 bases). From germline, CDR1 is MNHEY and CDR2 SVGAGI. V lost 7 bases and J lost 1, with 17 bases in between. The CDR3 covers 15 residues. The CDR3 DNA reads TGTGCCAGCACCCGGGAAGCGGATGGTTCCTACGAGCAGTACTTC. It translates to CASTREADGSYEQYF.

The chain has TRBV14 and TRBJ2-7; 12 nucleotides agree with TRBD1. Germline V gene sequence: CDR1 SGHDN, CDR2 FVKESK. The CDR3 loop spans 18 amino acids. V lost 3 bases and J lost 1; bases outside the gene matches: 10. CDR3 DNA sequence: TGTGCCAGCAGCCAGGCGACGGAGGGACAGGGGGCTTCCTACGAGCAGTACTTC. It codes for CASSQATEGQGASYEQYF. Variable domain in full (rest from reference TRBV14 and TRBJ2-7): EAGVTQFPSHSVIEKGQTVTLRCDPISGHDNLYWYRRVMGKEIKFLLHFVKESKQDESGMPNNRFLAERTGGTYSTLKVQPAELEDSGVYFCASSQATEGQGASYEQYFGPGTRLTVT.

This clone was seen only once. The V and J genes are TRBV6-1 and TRBJ2-3, with no clear D. Germline lookup yields CDR1 MNHNS and CDR2 SASEGT. The CDR3 runs to 12 residues. V dropped 4 bases and J dropped 3 bases, with 5 bases sitting between them. CDR3 nucleotides: TGTGCCAGCAGTGTCCTGACAGATACGCAGTATTTT. Its translation: CASSVLTDTQYF.

This clone came up a few times. The chain is built from TRBV9 and TRBJ2-3; the D is unclear. This CDR3 has 14 residues. Germline values: CDR1 SGDLS, CDR2 YYNGEE. With 5 bases removed from V and 10 bases from J, the gap between germline ends came to 20 bases. DNA for the CDR3: TGTGCCAGCAGTCCCCGGGTGGCATTTCTTCCGCAGTATTTT. This gives the protein CASSPRVAFLPQYF.

This clone has a single count. The J gene is TRBJ2-1, the V gene TRBV2; 10 positions match TRBD2. The junction had 5 bases not matched to a gene; V was cut back by 3 bases and J by 6 bases. Germline lookup yields CDR1 SNHLY and CDR2 FYNNEI. This CDR3 is built from 15 residues. The CDR3 bases are TGTGCCAGCAGTGACGGGCTAGCGGGAGTCAATGAGCAGTTCTTC. Translated: CASSDGLAGVNEQFF. The variable domain in full, with the rest retrieved from reference TRBV2 and TRBJ2-1, is EPEVTQTPSHQVTQMGQEVILRCVPISNHLYFYWYRQILGQKVEFLVSFYNNEISEKSEIFDDQFSVERPDGSNFTLKIRSTKLEDSAMYFCASSDGLAGVNEQFFGPGTRLTVL.

The chain employs TRBV7-2 and TRBJ1-6; 9 nucleotides align to TRBD1. This CDR3 has 17 amino acids. Germline V gene data show CDR1 as SGHTA and CDR2 as FQGNSA. The V gene end was trimmed by 5 bases and the J gene end by 5 bases; junction bases not matched to a gene: 10. CDR3 coding DNA: TGTGCCAGCAGCCCTTACCTGGGACAGGGTAATAATTCACCCCTCCACTTT. Translation gives CASSPYLGQGNNSPLHF.

This clone was detected a few times. The CDR3 DNA reads as TGTGCCAGCAGGAGGGAGCGGGGCACAGATACGCAGTATTTT. This codes for CASRRERGTDTQYF. The chain recombines TRBV2 with TRBJ2-3; weak D call: TRBD2 (6 bases). Germline values: CDR1 SNHLY, CDR2 FYNNEI. Between the trimmed V and J ends, which lost 6 bases and 1 base, there was a span of 11 bases. The CDR3 extends over 14 amino acids. Complete variable domain (other parts from reference TRBV2 and TRBJ2-3): EPEVTQTPSHQVTQMGQEVILRCVPISNHLYFYWYRQILGQKVEFLVSFYNNEISEKSEIFDDQFSVERPDGSNFTLKIRSTKLEDSAMYFCASRRERGTDTQYFGPGTRLTVL.

The chain links TRBV5-4 to TRBJ2-1, with TRBD2 matching 14 bases. Trimming at V came to 4 bases and at J to 3 bases, leaving 3 bases not matched to a gene. Germline V gene lookup returns CDR1 SGHNT and CDR2 YYREEE (reference sequence). The CDR3 runs 16 residues. The CDR3: CASSQGLAGGYNEQFF. The DNA for the CDR3 is TGTGCCAGCAGCCAAGGACTAGCGGGGGGCTACAATGAGCAGTTCTTC. The variable domain in full, completed from reference TRBV5-4 and TRBJ2-1, reads ETGVTQSPTHLIKTRGQQVTLRCSSQSGHNTVSWYQQALGQGPQFIFQYYREEENGRGNFPPRFSGLQFPNYSSELNVNALELDDSALYLCASSQGLAGGYNEQFFGPGTRLTVL.

The chain is built from TRBV28 and TRBJ1-3; D call uncertain. Trimming pared 5 bases from V and 0 bases from J, leaving 5 bases between. Germline V CDR1 and CDR2: MDHEN, SYDVKM. The CDR3 covers 13 residues. CDR3 amino acids: CASSTDSGNTIYF. In DNA, the CDR3 is TGTGCCAGCAGTACTGACTCTGGAAACACCATATATTTT.

The chain employs TRBV18 and TRBJ2-5; D is perhaps TRBD2 (6 bases). Trimming cost V 0 bases and J 4 bases, with 9 bases left between them. CDR3 length equals 14 residues. CDR1 and CDR2 from the germline V gene are KGHSH and LQKENI. CDR3 in DNA: TGTGCCAGCTCACCACCGGAGGGTCGAGAGACCCAGTACTTC. This sequence encodes CASSPPEGRETQYF.

The table lists this clone with a few counts. This chain uses TRBV11-3 with TRBJ2-7; D not certain. Trimming left V 0 bases short and J 5 bases short, with 11 bases between. This CDR3 comprises 14 residues. Looked up from germline, CDR1 is SGHNT and CDR2 is YENEEA. CDR3 protein: CASSLEARSDEQYF. The CDR3 DNA sequence: TGTGCCAGCAGCTTAGAGGCCAGGTCGGACGAGCAGTACTTC.

This sequence joins TRBV18 and TRBJ2-7, with a weak D call TRBD2 (6 bases). The CDR3 spans 14 residues. Germline values: CDR1 KGHSH, CDR2 LQKENI. Trimming removed 3 bases at V and 2 bases at J, with 11 bases between. CDR3 amino acids: CASSPGSRPYEQYF. The DNA for the CDR3 is TGTGCCAGCTCACCCGGGAGTCGGCCCTACGAGCAGTACTTC.

The chain employs TRBV4-3 and TRBJ2-2; D not certain. The V end was cut by 1 base, the J end by 4 bases, with 7 bases between. The CDR3 covers 14 residues. CDR1 and CDR2 from the germline V gene are LGHNA and YSLEER. The DNA for the CDR3 is TGCGCCAGCAGCCAAGGTATATTCACCGGGGAGCTGTTTTTT. Its protein is CASSQGIFTGELFF.

The gene calls are TRBV5-6 and TRBJ2-1; 8 bases fit TRBD1. This CDR3 region has 12 residues. The germline V gene encodes CDR1 SGHDT and CDR2 YYEEEE. V lost 2 bases and J lost 10; bases outside the gene matches: 2. The chain's CDR3 is CASSLTGGEQFF. CDR3 DNA sequence: TGTGCCAGCAGCTTAACAGGGGGAGAGCAGTTCTTC. Variable domain in full (rest from reference TRBV5-6 and TRBJ2-1): DAGVTQSPTHLIKTRGQQVTLRCSPKSGHDTVSWYQQALGQGPQFIFQYYEEEERQRGNFPDRFSGHQFPNYSSELNVNALLLGDSALYLCASSLTGGEQFFGPGTRLTVL.

The chain uses TRBV4-1 and TRBJ1-4, with 7 bases that match TRBD1. There are 15 residues in the CDR3. Germline V lookup: CDR1 MGHRA, CDR2 YSYEKL. The junction had 7 bases not matched to a gene; V was cut back by 4 bases and J by 5 bases. CDR3 coding DNA: TGCGCCAGCAGCCGACAAACAGGGGAAAATGAAAAACTGTTTTTT. It codes for CASSRQTGENEKLFF.

This chain joins TRBV5-1 and TRBJ1-5, with TRBD1 matching 7 bases. The CDR3 totals 16 residues. The germline V gene has CDR1 SGHRS and CDR2 YFSETQ. With V trimmed by 0 bases and J by 6 bases, 9 bases remained unmatched. Written as DNA, the CDR3 is TGCGCCAGCAGCTTGGACGCGACAGGGTCCGCTCAGCCCCAGCATTTT. Its translation: CASSLDATGSAQPQHF.

This sequence joins TRBV29-1 and TRBJ1-3; TRBD1 is a possible D gene (5 bases). Germline values: CDR1 SQVTM, CDR2 ANQGSEA. Trimming took off 6 bases at V and 4 bases at J, with 16 bases between the two ends. The CDR3 extends over 14 amino acids. The CDR3 sequence is CSVAPSGVGNTIYF. Written as DNA, the CDR3 is TGCAGCGTGGCCCCTTCGGGGGTGGGAAACACCATATATTTT.

The rearrangement joins TRBV2 to TRBJ2-5; D might be TRBD2 (7 bases). Germline CDR1 and CDR2: SNHLY and FYNNEI. This CDR3 contains 14 residues. Between the trimmed V and J ends, which lost 3 bases and 5 bases, there was a span of 13 bases. CDR3 sequence: CASSDGGAGETQYF. The CDR3 region has the DNA TGTGCCAGCAGTGATGGGGGGGCAGGGGAGACCCAGTACTTC. Combining the CDR3 with reference TRBV2 and TRBJ2-5 gives the whole variable domain EPEVTQTPSHQVTQMGQEVILRCVPISNHLYFYWYRQILGQKVEFLVSFYNNEISEKSEIFDDQFSVERPDGSNFTLKIRSTKLEDSAMYFCASSDGGAGETQYFGPGTRLLVL.